A single sample gave rise to the 6 T cell receptor beta chains below, sequenced in a study of blood T cell repertoires in COVID-19. TCRdb's table, derived via immunoSEQ multiplex PCR, lists solely in-frame clones and lacks some. Here the sample spans 20,000 to 25,000 clones, about 88% being singletons. Specimen: peripheral blood. The receptors here all came from a man in his 70s with acute or convalescent COVID-19.

CDR3 nucleotide sequence: TGTGCCAGTAGTAGAGCGGGAGGGAATCAGCCCCAGCATTTT. This sequence encodes CASSRAGGNQPQHF. V is TRBV19 and J is TRBJ1-5; no reliable D call. Trimming removed 4 bases from V and 4 bases from J, with 11 bases in between. The CDR3 is 14 amino acids. Germline V gives CDR1 LNHDA, CDR2 SQIVND (reference sequence).

The CDR3 sequence: CASSLGTANQPQHF. DNA of the CDR3: TGTGCCAGCTCACTGGGGACAGCCAATCAGCCCCAGCATTTT. This rearrangement joins TRBV18 to TRBJ1-5, with 7 positions matching TRBD1. V trimming: 4 bases; J trimming: 3 bases; junction bases outside the gene matches: 3. This CDR3 has 14 residues. The germline V gene encodes CDR1 KGHSH and CDR2 LQKENI.

V and J are TRBV2 and TRBJ2-5; possibly TRBD2 for D (7 bases). Germline V gives CDR1 SNHLY, CDR2 FYNNEI. The CDR3 runs to 15 residues. Trimming removed 4 bases at V and 2 bases at J, with 14 bases between. The DNA of the CDR3 is TGTGCCAGCAGTGTTTCGGGGGGCCAACAAGAGACCCAGTACTTC. As protein: CASSVSGGQQETQYF. Based on the CDR3 plus reference TRBV2 and TRBJ2-5, the full variable domain is EPEVTQTPSHQVTQMGQEVILRCVPISNHLYFYWYRQILGQKVEFLVSFYNNEISEKSEIFDDQFSVERPDGSNFTLKIRSTKLEDSAMYFCASSVSGGQQETQYFGPGTRLLVL.

The chain recombines TRBV7-3 with TRBJ2-1; possible D gene TRBD1, 6 bases. The CDR3 runs 14 residues. V lost 5 bases to trimming and J lost 6 bases, with 14 bases between them. Germline CDR1 reads SGHTA; CDR2 reads FQGTGA. CDR3 nucleotides: TGTGCCAGCAGCATTTCTCGGGACATCAATGAGCAGTTCTTC. This sequence encodes CASSISRDINEQFF.

This clone was picked up one time. The rearrangement joins TRBV24-1 to TRBJ2-3; D gene unclear. Per the germline V gene, CDR1 is KGHDR and CDR2 is SFDVKD. The V end lost 3 bases, the J end lost 9 bases, and 12 bases lay between the germline ends. This CDR3 comprises 13 residues. The CDR3, as DNA: TGTGCCACCAGTGATCTGACGGGTGAGACGCAGTATTTT. It yields the protein CATSDLTGETQYF.

The chain has TRBV25-1 and TRBJ1-2; 9 bases are shared with TRBD1. There are 15 residues in the CDR3. The germline V gene has CDR1 MGHDK and CDR2 SYGVNS. Trimming took 10 bases from V and 7 from J; bases not matched to a gene: 16. The CDR3 region has the DNA TGTGCCACATTCCGGCTGGGACAGGGATTTGGTGGCTACACCTTC. Encoded protein: CATFRLGQGFGGYTF.